One and the same sample provided the 2 T cell receptor beta chains below, sequenced in a study of blood T cell repertoires in COVID-19. This table comes from immunoSEQ multiplex PCR, and its TCRdb copy is limited to in-frame clones, with some not included. The sample carries some 190,000 clones, roughly three quarters recorded once. Sequencing was performed on peripheral blood. All receptors come from a woman in her forties or fifties with active or convalescent COVID-19.

The chain carries TRBV3-1 (or the pseudogene TRBV3-2) and TRBJ2-1, with D tentatively TRBD1 (5 bases). Trimming shortened V by 1 base and J by 9 bases, and 16 bases separated the two germline ends. The CDR3 is 15 residues long. From germline, CDR1 is LGHDT and CDR2 YNNKEL (reference sequence). The CDR3 sequence is CASSQGSWQGGEQFF. CDR3 coding DNA: TGTGCCAGCAGCCAAGGAAGTTGGCAGGGCGGTGAGCAGTTCTTC.

This clone was seen ten or more times. The chain joins TRBV6-2 or TRBV6-3 to TRBJ1-2; D gene ambiguous. The CDR3 is 14 residues long. CDR1 MNHEY and CDR2 SVGEGT come from the germline V gene. Trimming cost V 5 bases and J 8 bases, with 18 bases left between them. The CDR3 region is CASSNGPTRGGYTF. The CDR3 DNA is TGTGCCAGCAGTAATGGGCCGACCCGCGGGGGCTACACCTTC.